Below are 11 T cell receptor beta chains sequenced from a single sample in a study of T cell clones after liver transplantation. Sequencing was performed with immunoSEQ multiplex PCR; in TCRdb, only in-frame clones are kept and a portion is missing. The table has roughly 51,000 clones, more than 65% seen once. The sequenced sample was CD4+ T cells from blood, obtained about 56 months after liver transplant. These receptors were taken from a human patient who received a liver transplant. Certain T cells may be donor cells from the graft.

The rearrangement uses TRBV5-4 and TRBJ2-3; TRBD1 matches at 8 bases. The CDR3 has 13 amino acids. With V trimmed by 9 bases and J by 1 base, 4 bases remained unmatched. Germline CDR1 and CDR2: SGHNT and YYREEE (reference sequence). CDR3 bases: TGTGCCACAAAGACAGGGGGCACAGATACGCAGTATTTT. Translation gives CATKTGGTDTQYF.

The rearrangement links TRBV30 to TRBJ2-5; TRBD2 aligns across 7 bases. Germline CDR1 reads GTSNPN; CDR2 reads SVGIG (reference sequence). This CDR3 is 13 amino acids long. Trimming cost V 5 bases and J 2 bases; bases outside gene matches: 5. The DNA of the CDR3 is TGTGCCTGGTCCGGGGACTATCAAGAGACCCAGTACTTC. It codes for CAWSGDYQETQYF.

The chain uses TRBV4-1 and TRBJ2-3; no reliable D call. Trimming removed 3 bases from V and 0 bases from J, with 7 bases in between. CDR1 is MGHRA, CDR2 YSYEKL, per germline. The CDR3 covers 14 residues. The DNA for the CDR3 is TGCGCCAGCAGCCACTATTTCAGCACAGATACGCAGTATTTT. Amino acids: CASSHYFSTDTQYF.

The chain links TRBV1 to TRBJ1-5; the table's D call, TRBD1, was not checked against the DNA. TRBV1 is shown as a pseudogene. The CDR3 has 14 residues. The CDR3 loop is CTSSLGQGRQPQHF. Here the CDR3 DNA reads TGCACCAGCAGCCTGGGACAGGGAAGACAGCCCCAGCATTTT.

The chain carries TRBV28 and TRBJ1-1; no reliable D call. The CDR3 spans 12 residues. CDR1 is MDHEN and CDR2 is SYDVKM in the germline V gene. Deletions cut 7 bases from V and 4 bases from J, with 10 bases between. The CDR3 region is CASTERGTEAFF. CDR3 coding DNA: TGTGCCAGCACTGAGCGTGGCACTGAAGCTTTCTTT.

DNA of the CDR3: TGTGCCAGCAGCGGGACAGGGGGCCTGTCCTACGAGCAGTACTTC. Translation: CASSGTGGLSYEQYF. This chain uses TRBV7-9 with TRBJ2-7; 12 bases line up with TRBD1. Losses at the gene ends were 5 bases for V and 1 base for J; bases not matched to a gene: 3. This CDR3 spans 15 amino acids. From germline, CDR1 is SEHNR and CDR2 FQNEAQ (reference sequence).

This chain links TRBV6-5 with TRBJ1-6, with D possibly TRBD1 on 6 matching bases. Germline V lookup: CDR1 MNHEY, CDR2 SVGAGI. V was shortened by 0 bases and J by 7 bases, with 10 bases between the two germline ends. This CDR3 is built from 15 residues. The CDR3 here is CASSYSSGANSPLHF. For the CDR3, the DNA is TGTGCCAGCAGTTACTCTTCGGGGGCGAATTCACCCCTCCACTTT.

This clone was seen more than once but under ten times. The V and J genes are TRBV28 and TRBJ1-1; 10 positions match TRBD1. The V gene end was trimmed by 5 bases and the J gene end by 3 bases; junction bases not matched to a gene: 9. The CDR3 loop spans 16 amino acids. Germline V gene lookup returns CDR1 MDHEN and CDR2 SYDVKM. The CDR3 sequence: CASSTPGQGSHTEAFF. The CDR3 DNA follows: TGTGCCAGCAGTACCCCGGGACAGGGGTCCCACACTGAAGCTTTCTTT.

The gene calls are TRBV11-2 and TRBJ2-6, with D unclear. The CDR3 covers 15 residues. V gave up 5 bases and J gave up 4 bases, with 12 bases separating them. Germline loops: CDR1 SGHAT, CDR2 FQNNGV. The CDR3 DNA follows: TGTGCCAGCAGCGTAGGGTGGGCGGGGGCCAACGTCCTGACTTTC. Translation gives CASSVGWAGANVLTF.

The CDR3 DNA reads TGTGCCAGCAGCCCGACAGGGGCAAGTGAAAAACTGTTTTTT. Amino acids: CASSPTGASEKLFF. V gene TRBV9 combines with J gene TRBJ1-4; 8 nucleotides agree with TRBD1. The ends lost 4 bases at V and 7 bases at J; junction bases unmatched: 6. Looked up from germline, CDR1 is SGDLS and CDR2 is YYNGEE. The CDR3 contains 14 residues. The complete variable domain, with remaining parts taken from reference TRBV9 and TRBJ1-4, reads DSGVTQTPKHLITATGQRVTLRCSPRSGDLSVYWYQQSLDQGLQFLIQYYNGEERAKGNILERFSAQQFPDLHSELNLSSLELGDSALYFCASSPTGASEKLFFGSGTQLSVL.

V and J are TRBV10-3 and TRBJ2-7; the D gene is possibly TRBD1 (5 bases). CDR1 and CDR2 (germline): ENHRY, SYGVKD. V was pared by 2 bases and J by 5 bases, with 19 bases between. The CDR3 length is 16 residues. The CDR3 DNA sequence: TGTGCCATCAGTGAGGGCGTCAGGGCAAGCTTAAACGAGCAGTACTTC. It encodes CAISEGVRASLNEQYF.